A selection of T cell receptor beta chains follows, all from one sample in a study of blood T cells in healthy people across ages. In TCRdb, the 5' RACE reads were re-called with MiXCR into one record per CDR3 protein. The sample includes 270,000 or so distinct CDR3 sequences, 27% of them seen just once. Sequenced: blood. The receptors were sampled from a woman between 65 and 79 years old in good health. CDR3s include the opening cysteine and the closing phenylalanine or tryptophan. Each record gives: clone size, J gene, D gene, V gene, CDR3 DNA, CDR3 protein. The D gene is left open where the match is weak. A row's size may be missing; if present it is once, few, many or a size class.

many | TRBJ2-6 | NA | TRBV5-1 | TGCGCCAGCAGCATGACAGGTGACGGGGCCAACGTCCTGACTTTC | CASSMTGDGANVLTF
NA | TRBJ2-1 | NA | TRBV5-1 | TGCGCCAGCAGCTTGACAGGGCATGAGCAGTTCTTC | CASSLTGHEQFF
NA | TRBJ2-7 | TRBD2 | TRBV28 | TGTGCCAGTCTCAGGAGCAGGACTAGCGGGAGATACGAGCAGTACTTC | CASLRSRTSGRYEQYF
NA | TRBJ2-5 | TRBD1 | TRBV20-1 | TGCAGTGCTACCGGGACAGGGGTAGAGACCCAGTACTTC | CSATGTGVETQYF
few | TRBJ2-7 | NA | TRBV12-3/TRBV12-4 | TGTGCCAGCAGTGACCAGGGGCAGCACCTAGGCGAGCAGTACTTC | CASSDQGQHLGEQYF
NA | TRBJ2-5 | NA | TRBV24-1 | TGTGCCACCAGCACGACAGACCAAGAGACCCAGTACTTC | CATSTTDQETQYF
few | TRBJ2-3 | NA | TRBV6-6 | TGTGCCAGCAGTTACAGCGGAAGTGAAGATACGCAGTATTTT | CASSYSGSEDTQYF
few | TRBJ1-2 | NA | TRBV12-3/TRBV12-4 | TGTGCCAGCAGTCCTCGGACGGCTTCCTATGGCTACACCTTC | CASSPRTASYGYTF
NA | TRBJ2-1 | NA | TRBV7-9 | TGTGCCAGCAGCTTATATGGCAGGGACAATGAGCAGTTCTTC | CASSLYGRDNEQFF
NA | TRBJ2-3 | TRBD2 | TRBV18 | TGTGCCAGCTCACCACGCCCGACTAAGACTAGCGGAACAGATACGCAGTATTTT | CASSPRPTKTSGTDTQYF
NA | TRBJ2-1 | TRBD2 | TRBV29-1 | TGCAGCGTTTGTCCCCATAGCGGGACGGGGGATGAGCAGTTCTTC | CSVCPHSGTGDEQFF
NA | TRBJ2-3 | NA | TRBV2 | TGTGCCAGCAGCATCCCAGGATCAGATACGCAGTATTTT | CASSIPGSDTQYF
NA | TRBJ1-1 | TRBD1 | TRBV7-3 | TGTGCCGGCAGCTTTTCCGGGACAGATATCACTGAAGCTTTCTTT | CAGSFSGTDITEAFF
few | TRBJ1-1 | NA | TRBV3-1 | TGTGCCACTCAGACAGGCTGGGGCACTGAAGCTTTCTTT | CATQTGWGTEAFF
NA | TRBJ1-4 | NA | TRBV12-3/TRBV12-4 | TGTGCCAGCAGTTTTGCCGGGGCTACTGAAAAACTGTTTTTT | CASSFAGATEKLFF
few | TRBJ1-2 | NA | TRBV5-1 | TGCGCCAGCAGCTTGGAGGGAGGTGGCTACACCTTC | CASSLEGGGYTF
few | TRBJ1-4 | TRBD1 | TRBV4-1 | TGCGCCAGCAGCCAAGGGCCCCCGGGACAGGTCAATGAAAAACTGTTTTTT | CASSQGPPGQVNEKLFF
NA | TRBJ2-1 | NA | TRBV7-2 | TGTGCCAGCAGCCGGGACGCGGGCTCCTACAATGAGCAGTTCTTC | CASSRDAGSYNEQFF
NA | TRBJ2-7 | NA | TRBV2 | TGTGCCAGCAGTGAGGAGGGATACGAGCAGTACTTC | CASSEEGYEQYF
many | TRBJ1-1 | NA | TRBV3-1 | TGTGCCAGCAGCCGTGGGGGCTACACTGAAGCTTTCTTT | CASSRGGYTEAFF
few | TRBJ2-3 | NA | TRBV14 | TGTGCCAGCAGCCGGCCGGGACTTAACACAGATACGCAGTATTTT | CASSRPGLNTDTQYF
NA | TRBJ2-1 | TRBD2 | TRBV3-1 | TGTGCCAGCAGCCAATGGCTAGCGGTATCCTACAATGAGCAGTTCTTC | CASSQWLAVSYNEQFF
NA | TRBJ1-5 | TRBD1 | TRBV6-1 | TGTGCCCACTCTTACAGGGGCCAAAATCAGCCCCAGCATTTT | CAHSYRGQNQPQHF
NA | TRBJ1-3 | TRBD1 | TRBV20-1 | TGCAGTGCTAGGGGACAGGGGCGCGCTTCTGGAAACACCATATATTTT | CSARGQGRASGNTIYF
few | TRBJ2-2 | NA | TRBV21-1 | TGTGCCAGCAGCAAAGACAGGGGGCCCGGGGAGCTGTTTTTT | CASSKDRGPGELFF
few | TRBJ2-7 | NA | TRBV9 | TGTGCCAGCAGCGTAGAATCCGGAGGGGGGATTTCCTACGAGCAGTACTTC | CASSVESGGGISYEQYF
few | TRBJ2-1 | TRBD2 | TRBV20-1 | TGCAGTGCTAGTCGTAGGGTGCTAGCGGGAGACAATGAGCAGTTCTTC | CSASRRVLAGDNEQFF
once | TRBJ2-5 | NA | TRBV11-2 | TGTGCCAGCAGCTTACCGGGGACGGGAGAGACCCAGTACTTC | CASSLPGTGETQYF
few | TRBJ2-7 | NA | TRBV6-2/TRBV6-3 | TGTGCCAGCAGTTACTCGATGCAGGCCTACGAGCAGTACTTC | CASSYSMQAYEQYF
NA | TRBJ1-2 | NA | TRBV4-1 | TGCGCCAGCAGCCAAGAGGTCGGGACATATGGCTACACCTTC | CASSQEVGTYGYTF
NA | TRBJ2-1 | NA | TRBV7-9 | TGTGCCAGCAGCTTAGTTGAGCAGTTCTTC | CASSLVEQFF
NA | TRBJ2-1 | TRBD1 | TRBV3-1 | TGTGCCAGCAGCCAAGAAACAGGGGGCACTGAGCAGTTCTTC | CASSQETGGTEQFF
NA | TRBJ2-3 | NA | TRBV7-2 | TGTGCCAGCAGCTTAGCACTAGTGGGAGCGGATACGCAGTATTTC | CASSLALVGADTQYF
few | TRBJ2-5 | TRBD2 | TRBV18 | TGTGCCAGCTCACCACCCCTAGCGGGAGATTTGGAGACCCAGTACTTC | CASSPPLAGDLETQYF
few | TRBJ2-1 | NA | TRBV28 | TGTGCCAGCAGTTTGGGCTGGGGGTCTGGGGTCGACAATGAGCAGTTCTTC | CASSLGWGSGVDNEQFF
NA | TRBJ2-1 | NA | TRBV7-3 | TGTGCCAGCAGCTTTGGGACTGGACGAAGCAATGAGCAGTTCTTC | CASSFGTGRSNEQFF
NA | TRBJ2-5 | NA | TRBV12-3/TRBV12-4 | TGTGCCAGCAAACAGGGAGAGGGCCAAGAGACCCAGTACTTC | CASKQGEGQETQYF
few | TRBJ1-1 | TRBD1 | TRBV7-7 | TGTGCTAGCAGGGGGGGGCCCCTGAACACTGAAGCTTTCTTT | CASRGGPLNTEAFF
many | TRBJ1-2 | NA | TRBV2 | TGTGCCAGCAGTGACCCGGGGCAGGTTGAGGGCTACACCTTC | CASSDPGQVEGYTF
NA | TRBJ1-1 | NA | TRBV11-2 | TGTGCCAGCAGCTTAGATCCGGAAGAAGCTTTCTTT | CASSLDPEEAFF